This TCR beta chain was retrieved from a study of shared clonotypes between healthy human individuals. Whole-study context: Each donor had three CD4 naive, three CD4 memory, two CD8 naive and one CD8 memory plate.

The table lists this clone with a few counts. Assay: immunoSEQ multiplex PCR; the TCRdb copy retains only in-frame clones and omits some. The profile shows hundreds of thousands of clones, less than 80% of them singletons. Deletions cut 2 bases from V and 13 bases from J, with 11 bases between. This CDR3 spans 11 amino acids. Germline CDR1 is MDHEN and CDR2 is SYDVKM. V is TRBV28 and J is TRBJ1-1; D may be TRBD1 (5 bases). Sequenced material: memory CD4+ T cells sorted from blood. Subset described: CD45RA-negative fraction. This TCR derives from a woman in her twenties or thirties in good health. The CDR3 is CASSLPRQFFF. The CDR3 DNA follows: TGTGCCAGCAGTTTACCCCGACAGTTTTTCTTT.